The clone carrying this TCR beta chain was observed once. Profiled with immunoSEQ multiplex PCR; TCRdb holds only in-frame clones, not every one. The repertoire holds about 99,000 clones, with about 90% as singletons. The sample originates from a study of blood T cell repertoires in COVID-19. About the study: Collection of acute and convalescent COVID-19 samples took place in the United States, Italy and Spain. In each case, the material was cDNA or gDNA derived from T cells, B-cell-depleted T cells, or PBMCs.

This CDR3 is built from 15 residues. The V end was cut by 5 bases, the J end by 0 bases, with 12 bases between. Per the germline V gene, CDR1 is SGHVS and CDR2 is FQNEAQ. This clonotype originated in a man aged 50-60 years with acute or convalescent COVID-19. What was sequenced was peripheral blood. The gene calls are TRBV7-8 and TRBJ2-3, with D possibly matching TRBD2 (6 bases). The CDR3 sequence is CASSPGLDSTDTQYF. CDR3 bases: TGTGCCAGCAGCCCGGGACTCGATAGCACAGATACGCAGTATTTT.